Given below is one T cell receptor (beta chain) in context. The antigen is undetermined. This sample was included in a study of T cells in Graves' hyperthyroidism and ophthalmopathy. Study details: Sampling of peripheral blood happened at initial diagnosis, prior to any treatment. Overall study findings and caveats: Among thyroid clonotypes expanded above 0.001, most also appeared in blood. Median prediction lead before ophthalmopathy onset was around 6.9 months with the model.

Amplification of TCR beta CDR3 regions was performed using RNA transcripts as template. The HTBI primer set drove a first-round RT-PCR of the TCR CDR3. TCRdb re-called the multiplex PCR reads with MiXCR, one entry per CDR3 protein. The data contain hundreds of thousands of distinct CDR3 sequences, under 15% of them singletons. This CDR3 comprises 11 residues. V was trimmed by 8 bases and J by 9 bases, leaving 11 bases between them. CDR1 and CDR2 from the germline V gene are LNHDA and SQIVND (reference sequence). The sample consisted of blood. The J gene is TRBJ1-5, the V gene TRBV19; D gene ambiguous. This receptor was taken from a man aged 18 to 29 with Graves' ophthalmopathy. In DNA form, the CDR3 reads TGTGCCAGTGGAAGTATGGGGCCCCAGCATTTT. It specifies CASGSMGPQHF.